This T cell receptor beta chain was found in a study of long-term antiretroviral therapy in people with HIV. At the survey level, the v3.0 immunoSEQ assay was run. Sequencing aimed to cover 40,000-50,000 T-cell genomes per sample. TCRdb keeps only in-frame clones here, not all; method: immunoSEQ multiplex PCR. The data hold around 33,000 clones, with roughly 80% observed a single time. A minimum of one pre-ART and two post-ART PBMC samples existed for each donor. Amounts of 1-10 million cryopreserved PBMC were held in the samples before DNA extraction. This CDR3 contains 15 residues. Germline V gene sequence: CDR1 LNHDA, CDR2 SQIVND (reference sequence). J lost 5 bases, V lost 7 bases, and 11 bases had no gene match.

The specimen comprised unsorted PBMCs, sampled 0.3 years after starting antiretroviral therapy. This clonotype was obtained from a man between 18 and 35 years old with HIV. This chain joins TRBV19 and TRBJ1-2, with 9 bases identical to TRBD1. The CDR3 DNA reads as TGTGCCAGTATGGAGAGGGGGACAGGGCTATATGGCTACACCTTC. Translating gives CASMERGTGLYGYTF.